This TCR beta chain emerged from a study of blood T cell repertoires in COVID-19. Study-wide background: PBMCs, B-cell-depleted T cells, or T cells provided the cDNA or gDNA that made up the material.

As processed by the authors: Using reference gene primer amplification, nucleated cell counts were estimated. Profiling relied on immunoSEQ multiplex PCR, and the TCRdb table lists in-frame clones only, not all of them. V and J calls and clone size follow that table, whereas D and trimming were derived from the DNA. This sample has roughly 15,000 clones; approximately 83% occur once, and the top ten carry approximately 15%. The ends lost 4 bases at V and 8 bases at J; junction bases unmatched: 14. CDR1 SGHRS and CDR2 YFSETQ come from the germline V gene. This CDR3 is 17 amino acids long. The chain uses TRBV5-1 and TRBJ1-4, with 10 positions matching TRBD1. This receptor was identified in a human donor in a cohort sampled during active COVID-19. Sequences were obtained from peripheral blood. CDR3 sequence (DNA): TGCGCCAGCAGCCCTGGAGCGATGACAGGGGGCTGGGAAAAACTGTTTTTT. Protein: CASSPGAMTGGWEKLFF.